The 27 T cell receptor beta chains listed next were all sequenced from one sample in a study of T cell changes during pregnancy in multiple sclerosis. Clones were sequenced by immunoSEQ multiplex PCR, and TCRdb holds only the in-frame ones, with some missing. Of around 32,000 clones listed, about 89% were seen once; the top ten hold around 10%. Sequenced material: CD8+ T cells from peripheral blood mononuclear cells, taken in the third trimester of pregnancy. Receptor source: a female donor with multiple sclerosis, enrolled in a pregnancy study.

V usage is TRBV2 and J usage is TRBJ2-5, with a tentative D call TRBD2 (5 bases). Germline-derived CDR1 and CDR2 are SNHLY and FYNNEI. With 8 bases removed from V and 5 bases from J, the gap between germline ends came to 15 bases. The CDR3 contains 13 residues. The CDR3 region is CASEGQPEETQYF. DNA of the CDR3: TGTGCCAGCGAGGGCCAGCCGGAGGAGACCCAGTACTTC.

The chain carries TRBV5-6 and TRBJ2-4, with TRBD2 identical over 9 bases. After removal of 1 base from V and 0 bases from J, the junction contained 8 bases not matched to a gene. The length of the CDR3 is 18 residues. The germline CDR1 and CDR2 sequences are SGHDT and YYEEEE. CDR3 protein: CASSLMGLAALAKNIQYF. As DNA, the CDR3 is TGTGCCAGCAGCTTGATGGGACTAGCTGCCCTAGCCAAAAACATTCAGTACTTC.

The sample holds a few counts of this clone. This chain uses TRBV27 with TRBJ2-1; TRBD2 might be the D (6 bases). V shed 2 bases and J shed 4 bases, with 12 bases lying between them. CDR1 is MNHEY, CDR2 SMNVEV, per germline (reference sequence). There are 15 residues in the CDR3. The CDR3 DNA reads TGTGCCAGCAGTTTAAGTCCTAGCGCTTACAATGAGCAGTTCTTC. Its translation: CASSLSPSAYNEQFF.

V is TRBV27 and J is TRBJ2-3; TRBD2 is a possible D gene (6 bases). Per germline, CDR1 MNHEY and CDR2 SMNVEV (reference sequence). The CDR3 totals 15 residues. V was clipped by 5 bases and J by 2 bases, with 14 bases between them. CDR3 amino acids: CASSPGLSITDTQYF. The DNA for the CDR3 is TGTGCCAGCAGTCCGGGACTTTCCATCACAGATACGCAGTATTTT.

This rearrangement joins TRBV9 to TRBJ1-2; 11 nucleotides match TRBD1. V was pared by 0 bases and J by 3 bases, with 4 bases of the junction left unmatched. Germline CDR1 is SGDLS and CDR2 is YYNGEE. CDR3 length equals 16 residues. The CDR3 region is CASSVGTGGAHYGYTF. CDR3 nucleotides: TGTGCCAGCAGCGTAGGGACAGGGGGCGCGCACTATGGCTACACCTTC.

This clone showed up just once. Written as DNA, the CDR3 is TGTGCCAGCAGTCTCGGGAGCAACAATGAGCAGTTCTTC. Protein sequence: CASSLGSNNEQFF. This chain uses TRBV6-5 with TRBJ2-1, with D possibly being TRBD2 (6 bases). Between the trimmed V and J ends, which lost 5 bases and 5 bases, there was a span of 10 bases. Looked up from germline, CDR1 is MNHEY and CDR2 is SVGAGI. This CDR3 is 13 amino acids long.

The V call is TRBV11-2, the J call TRBJ2-1, with a tentative D call TRBD1 (5 bases). Germline V gene sequence: CDR1 SGHAT, CDR2 FQNNGV. Trimming took off 4 bases at V and 2 bases at J, with 9 bases between the two ends. The CDR3 is made up of 14 amino acids. The CDR3 loop reads CASSSLTAYNEQFF. Here the CDR3 DNA reads TGTGCCAGCAGCTCCCTGACAGCCTACAATGAGCAGTTCTTC.

The genes are TRBV30 and TRBJ1-4, with a possible D match to TRBD1 (5 bases). The CDR3 contains 18 residues. Trimming removed 2 bases at V and 4 bases at J, with 23 bases between. The germline V gene encodes CDR1 GTSNPN and CDR2 SVGIG (reference sequence). The CDR3 region is CAWSREDRSGLINEKLFF. In DNA, the CDR3 is TGTGCCTGGAGTAGGGAGGACCGTTCGGGACTGATTAATGAAAAACTGTTTTTT.

CDR3 bases: TGTGCCAGCAGCCCGGGACAGGGGGGCTACGAGCAGTACTTC. Translating it yields CASSPGQGGYEQYF. This chain links TRBV7-3 with TRBJ2-7; 11 positions agree with TRBD1. Per the germline V gene, CDR1 is SGHTA and CDR2 is FQGTGA. J lost 3 bases, V lost 5 bases, and 3 bases had no gene match. The CDR3 contains 14 residues.

This clone appeared a single time. The chain employs TRBV7-9 and TRBJ1-2, with 9 bases matching TRBD1. The J segment lost 4 bases and the V segment lost 3 bases, leaving 9 bases of the junction unmatched. Germline CDR1 is SEHNR and CDR2 is FQNEAQ (reference sequence). The CDR3 has 16 residues. Written as DNA, the CDR3 is TGTGCCAGCAGCTTGTCCGGACAGGGGTCACTCTATGGCTACACCTTC. It specifies CASSLSGQGSLYGYTF.

This chain uses TRBV6-5 with TRBJ1-2, with D unresolved. Looked up from germline, CDR1 is MNHEY and CDR2 is SVGAGI. Trimming shortened V by 0 bases and J by 8 bases, and 10 bases separated the two germline ends. This CDR3 is built from 13 residues. CDR3 bases: TGTGCCAGCAGTTACTCGCCCTCGGGGGGCTACACCTTC. This sequence encodes CASSYSPSGGYTF.

The chain uses TRBV6-5 and TRBJ2-1; TRBD1 might be the D (5 bases). Germline CDR1 is MNHEY and CDR2 is SVGAGI. The CDR3 covers 14 residues. V dropped 2 bases and J dropped 5 bases, with 10 bases sitting between them. The CDR3 loop reads CASSYVQGHNEQFF. The CDR3 DNA sequence: TGTGCCAGCAGTTACGTGCAGGGTCACAATGAGCAGTTCTTC.

This clone was picked up a small number of times. The gene calls are TRBV14 and TRBJ2-7; D is undetermined. CDR1 and CDR2 from the germline V gene are SGHDN and FVKESK. Trimming removed 5 bases from V and 1 base from J, with 6 bases in between. The CDR3 spans 12 residues. The CDR3 DNA sequence: TGTGCCAGCAGCGAGGTATCCTACGAGCAGTACTTC. It specifies CASSEVSYEQYF.

This chain joins TRBV7-9 and TRBJ2-7; D is unresolved. The CDR3 totals 11 residues. The germline CDR1 and CDR2 sequences are SEHNR and FQNEAQ (reference sequence). Deletions cut 2 bases from V and 5 bases from J, with 4 bases between. CDR3 in DNA: TGTGCCAGCAGCTTAAGCCACGAGCAGTACTTC. Translating gives CASSLSHEQYF. The complete variable domain, with remaining parts taken from reference TRBV7-9 and TRBJ2-7, reads DTGVSQNPRHKITKRGQNVTFRCDPISEHNRLYWYRQTLGQGPEFLTYFQNEAQLEKSRLLSDRFSAERPKGSFSTLEIQRTEQGDSAMYLCASSLSHEQYFGPGTRLTVT.

The rearrangement uses TRBV6-5 and TRBJ2-5; D perhaps matches TRBD1 (5 bases). The CDR3 consists of 15 residues. CDR1 and CDR2 from the germline V gene are MNHEY and SVGAGI. Trimming removed 4 bases from V and 1 base from J, with 13 bases in between. CDR3 sequence (DNA): TGTGCCAGCAGTTGGCGTAGGGGCCCCCAAGAGACCCAGTACTTC. Amino acids: CASSWRRGPQETQYF.

The chain couples TRBV29-1 to TRBJ2-3, with 9 nucleotides matching TRBD1. The germline V gene has CDR1 SQVTM and CDR2 ANQGSEA. The CDR3 is made up of 16 amino acids. V was pared by 5 bases and J by 2 bases, with 11 bases of the junction left unmatched. The CDR3 spells CSVPSNGQGFTDTQYF. CDR3 in DNA: TGCAGCGTTCCCTCCAACGGACAGGGGTTCACAGATACGCAGTATTTT.

The CDR3 region is CASSLPRVDNEQFF. CDR3 nucleotide sequence: TGTGCCAGCAGCTTACCGAGAGTCGACAATGAGCAGTTCTTC. The chain uses TRBV7-9 and TRBJ2-1, with no clear D. V lost 2 bases and J lost 5, with 10 bases in between. CDR3 size: 14 residues. Germline-derived CDR1 and CDR2 are SEHNR and FQNEAQ (reference sequence).

The V and J genes are TRBV9 and TRBJ2-3; no clear D. The CDR3 loop spans 16 amino acids. The V gene lost 2 bases and the J gene lost 0 bases, with 13 bases spanning the gap. The germline V gene has CDR1 SGDLS and CDR2 YYNGEE. The CDR3 loop is CASSVYGGLSTDTQYF. Here the CDR3 DNA reads TGTGCCAGCAGCGTTTACGGTGGGCTTAGCACAGATACGCAGTATTTT.

The CDR3: CASSSSGTGYNEQFF. The CDR3 nucleotides are TGTGCCAGCAGTTCATCCGGGACTGGTTACAATGAGCAGTTCTTC. The chain combines TRBV6-5 with TRBJ2-1, with a weak D call TRBD2 (6 bases). The V end was cut by 4 bases, the J end by 4 bases, with 14 bases between. CDR3 size: 15 residues. CDR1 and CDR2 from the germline V gene are MNHEY and SVGAGI.

The chain uses TRBV28 and TRBJ1-1; D perhaps matches TRBD1 (6 bases). V was pared by 2 bases and J by 0 bases, with 10 bases between. The CDR3 is 15 residues long. Germline CDR1 and CDR2: MDHEN and SYDVKM. The CDR3 region is CASSLGGPLNTEAFF. The CDR3 DNA follows: TGTGCCAGCAGTTTAGGGGGCCCCCTGAACACTGAAGCTTTCTTT.

This rearrangement joins TRBV5-1 to TRBJ2-5; weak D call: TRBD1 (6 bases). The V end was cut by 3 bases, the J end by 3 bases, with 12 bases between. Germline V lookup: CDR1 SGHRS, CDR2 YFSETQ. This CDR3 comprises 14 residues. In nucleotides, the CDR3 is TGCGCCAGCAGCTCGAATTACAGGGAAGAGACCCAGTACTTC. Translating gives CASSSNYREETQYF.

This chain links TRBV14 with TRBJ1-1; 7 bases align to TRBD1. V lost 4 bases, J lost 0 bases, and 8 bases stayed unmatched. Germline V gene lookup returns CDR1 SGHDN and CDR2 FVKESK. The CDR3 has 16 residues. In nucleotides, the CDR3 is TGTGCCAGCAGCCGAGATTACGACAGGGTGAACACTGAAGCTTTCTTT. Protein product: CASSRDYDRVNTEAFF.

The chain combines TRBV9 with TRBJ2-2; 13 nucleotides agree with TRBD2. Germline lookup yields CDR1 SGDLS and CDR2 YYNGEE. The junction had 7 bases not matched to a gene; V was cut back by 6 bases and J by 5 bases. This CDR3 has 16 amino acids. The CDR3 reads CASTRTSGGGTGELFF. In DNA form, the CDR3 reads TGTGCCAGCACGCGGACTAGCGGGGGTGGAACCGGGGAGCTGTTTTTT.

J is TRBJ2-3 and V is TRBV9, with no clear D. V lost 7 bases and J lost 6, with 18 bases in between. Germline CDR1 SGDLS, CDR2 YYNGEE. There are 14 residues in the CDR3. CDR3 DNA sequence: TGTGCCAGCGGGTTACGGTCGGGTCTCGATACGCAGTATTTT. Its protein is CASGLRSGLDTQYF.

There are a few counts of this clone. This sequence joins TRBV6-1 and TRBJ2-1; D gene unclear. V was cut by 1 base and J by 8 bases, with 15 bases left in between. The germline V gene encodes CDR1 MNHNS and CDR2 SASEGT. The CDR3 covers 15 residues. The DNA for the CDR3 is TGTGCCAGCAGTGAAGAGGATTTTGGTGAGGATGAGCAGTTCTTC. This encodes CASSEEDFGEDEQFF.

The chain uses TRBV18 and TRBJ2-5; 8 positions agree with TRBD1. The V and J ends lost 5 bases and 2 bases, in that order; junction bases with no gene match: 7. There are 15 residues in the CDR3. The V gene's germline CDR1 is KGHSH and CDR2 LQKENI. In DNA, the CDR3 is TGTGCCAGCTCATCGACAGGGGCCTTTCAAGAGACCCAGTACTTC. It specifies CASSSTGAFQETQYF.

The V call is TRBV6-1, the J call TRBJ2-1, with TRBD2 matching 8 bases. The CDR3 has 15 residues. With 5 bases clipped from V and 7 bases from J, the junction kept 10 bases outside the gene matches. Germline V gene lookup returns CDR1 MNHNS and CDR2 SASEGT. Here the CDR3 DNA reads TGTGCCAGCAGTCCCCTTAGACTAGCGAGGAATGAGCAGTTCTTC. It is translated as CASSPLRLARNEQFF.